Described below is a single T cell receptor beta chain sequence and its context. These data originate in a study of blood T cell repertoires in COVID-19. Study background: PBMCs, B-cell-depleted T cells, or T cells were the source of the cDNA or gDNA that made up the material.

CDR1 SGDLS and CDR2 YYNGEE come from the germline V gene. CDR3 length equals 16 residues. V shed 7 bases and J shed 0 bases, with 17 bases lying between them. This table comes from immunoSEQ multiplex PCR, and its TCRdb copy is limited to in-frame clones, with some not included. The sample yields about 130,000 clones, over 60% seen once. The receptor was isolated from a man aged 35 to 55 with active or convalescent COVID-19. The sample was peripheral blood. The rearrangement uses TRBV9 and TRBJ1-3; D unclear. The CDR3 loop reads CASSYPSELSGNTIYF. The DNA of the CDR3 is TGTGCCAGCTCCTATCCCTCCGAGCTCTCTGGAAACACCATATATTTT.